This TCR beta chain was recorded in a study of blood T cell repertoires in COVID-19. Overall study: Sites across the United States, Italy and Spain contributed samples from acute and convalescent COVID-19.

The CDR3 extends over 15 amino acids. V was clipped by 4 bases and J by 7 bases; unmatched bases: 6. Germline V gives CDR1 SGHNT, CDR2 YYREEE (reference sequence). Original processing methods: It was from reference gene primer amplification that nucleated cell counts were estimated. TCRdb's table, derived via immunoSEQ multiplex PCR, lists solely in-frame clones and lacks some. V and J calls and clone size are given by that table; D and trimming were obtained from the DNA. The sample records some 200,000 clones, around 80% being singletons. The TCR comes from a woman aged 40 to 50 with acute or convalescent COVID-19. The specimen sequenced was peripheral blood. The chain joins TRBV5-4 to TRBJ2-1, with 12 bases fitting TRBD2. CDR3 region: CASSRTSGALNEQFF. The CDR3, as DNA: TGTGCCAGCAGCCGGACTAGCGGGGCACTTAATGAGCAGTTCTTC.